Each of the 25 T cell receptor beta chains below was sequenced from the same sample in a study of CD8+ T cells in alopecia areata. The treatment was: oral pan-JAK inhibitor, 5-10 mg twice daily. After isolation, RNA underwent reverse transcription to generate cDNA as the sequencing template. The protocol was immunoSEQ multiplex PCR, while the TCRdb copy is restricted to in-frame clones and leaves out a portion. The table shows about 200,000 clones, with roughly 60% occurring only once. The source was CD4+ T cells sorted from blood, collected at week 24, from a patient treated with tofacitinib. Receptors were obtained from a human donor with alopecia areata.

This chain uses TRBV2 with TRBJ2-6, with unresolved D. V lost 7 bases to trimming and J lost 0 bases, with 10 bases between them. In germline, CDR1 is SNHLY, CDR2 FYNNEI. The CDR3 runs to 15 residues. The CDR3 spells CASIGPLSGANVLTF. In DNA, the CDR3 is TGTGCCAGCATAGGACCGCTCTCTGGGGCCAACGTCCTGACTTTC.

This chain links TRBV7-9 with TRBJ2-5; D gene ambiguous. The CDR3 covers 11 residues. Looked up from germline, CDR1 is SEHNR and CDR2 is FQNEAQ (reference sequence). The V and J ends lost 3 bases and 5 bases respectively, with 4 bases between them. CDR3 nucleotide sequence: TGTGCCAGCAGCTTTGCTGAGACCCAGTACTTC. Translating gives CASSFAETQYF. Complete variable domain (other parts from reference TRBV7-9 and TRBJ2-5): DTGVSQNPRHKITKRGQNVTFRCDPISEHNRLYWYRQTLGQGPEFLTYFQNEAQLEKSRLLSDRFSAERPKGSFSTLEIQRTEQGDSAMYLCASSFAETQYFGPGTRLLVL.

The chain links TRBV18 to TRBJ2-3, with 7 bases fitting TRBD2. Germline V gives CDR1 KGHSH, CDR2 LQKENI. The V and J ends lost 5 bases and 2 bases, in that order; junction bases with no gene match: 1. The CDR3 covers 13 residues. CDR3 sequence reads: CASSRDYTDTQYF. CDR3 coding DNA: TGTGCCAGCTCAAGGGACTACACAGATACGCAGTATTTT.

There are a few counts of this clone. This rearrangement joins TRBV10-2 to TRBJ2-1; D ambiguous. CDR1 is WSHSY, CDR2 SAAADI, per germline. The V end lost 1 base, the J end lost 9 bases, and 7 bases lay between the germline ends. The CDR3 has 12 residues. The CDR3 sequence is CASSEWPSEQFF. CDR3 DNA sequence: TGCGCCAGCAGTGAGTGGCCGAGTGAGCAGTTCTTC.

The chain employs TRBV29-1 and TRBJ2-3; D is unresolved. Germline V gene data show CDR1 as SQVTM and CDR2 as ANQGSEA. V lost 4 bases and J lost 5, with 10 bases in between. The CDR3 length is 12 residues. CDR3 protein: CSVVEKVDTQYF. CDR3 nucleotide sequence: TGCAGCGTTGTGGAGAAAGTAGATACGCAGTATTTT.

The chain carries TRBV5-1 and TRBJ1-4, with D perhaps matching TRBD1 (5 bases). The V gene lost 4 bases and the J gene lost 8 bases, with 18 bases spanning the gap. This CDR3 comprises 15 residues. CDR1 is SGHRS and CDR2 is YFSETQ in the germline V gene. This CDR3 reads CASSPATGAEEKLFF. DNA for the CDR3: TGCGCCAGCAGCCCTGCCACAGGCGCTGAGGAAAAACTGTTTTTT.

The chain couples TRBV5-1 to TRBJ1-1; D remains ambiguous. The CDR3 spans 14 residues. Germline CDR1 reads SGHRS; CDR2 reads YFSETQ. The ends were cut back, 1 base at V and 1 base at J, with 8 bases in the middle. The CDR3 spells CASSLTGPNTEAFF. CDR3 DNA: TGCGCCAGCAGCTTGACGGGCCCGAACACTGAAGCTTTCTTT. Full variable domain (outside the CDR3, taken from reference TRBV5-1 and TRBJ1-1): KAGVTQTPRYLIKTRGQQVTLSCSPISGHRSVSWYQQTPGQGLQFLFEYFSETQRNKGNFPGRFSGRQFSNSRSEMNVSTLELGDSALYLCASSLTGPNTEAFFGQGTRLTVV.

The V call is TRBV15, the J call TRBJ2-7, with 9 bases aligning to TRBD2. J gave up 4 bases and V 1 base, and 5 bases lay outside the gene matches. This CDR3 is built from 15 residues. CDR1 is LNHNV and CDR2 is YYDKDF in the germline V gene (reference sequence). CDR3 sequence (DNA): TGTGCCACCAGCAGAGCGGGTAGCGGGAGTTACGAGCAGTACTTC. Amino acids: CATSRAGSGSYEQYF.

The genes are TRBV7-3 and TRBJ1-2, with TRBD1 as a possible D gene (5 bases). The germline V gene encodes CDR1 SGHTA and CDR2 FQGTGA. Trimming shortened V by 5 bases and J by 1 base, and 8 bases separated the two germline ends. The CDR3 length is 13 residues. The CDR3: CASSRDGNYGYTF. The CDR3 coding sequence is TGTGCCAGCAGCCGGGACGGTAACTATGGCTACACCTTC.

This clone was picked up one time. The rearrangement joins TRBV7-6 to TRBJ1-3; no reliable D call. V was trimmed by 3 bases and J by 0 bases, leaving 21 bases between them. The CDR3 consists of 19 residues. CDR1 is SGHVS, CDR2 FNYEAQ, per germline. This chain's CDR3 is CASSFSGGGMGSSGNTIYF. DNA for the CDR3: TGTGCCAGCAGCTTTTCTGGAGGTGGGATGGGGAGCTCTGGAAACACCATATATTTT.

The chain recombines TRBV19 with TRBJ1-2; D call uncertain. The CDR3 length is 15 residues. Germline V CDR1 and CDR2: LNHDA, SQIVND (reference sequence). Between the trimmed V and J ends, which lost 3 bases and 3 bases, there was a span of 14 bases. DNA of the CDR3: TGTGCCAGTAGTATTGGCAGCCAGCCATACTATGGCTACACCTTC. Protein product: CASSIGSQPYYGYTF.

The CDR3 coding sequence is TGTGCCAGCAGTTTGGGCGGGTCCTCCTACGAGCAGTACTTC. Translating it yields CASSLGGSSYEQYF. The chain joins TRBV28 to TRBJ2-7; a weak D match, TRBD2 (5 bases). Trimming pared 3 bases from V and 0 bases from J, leaving 9 bases between. This CDR3 is built from 14 residues. CDR1 is MDHEN, CDR2 SYDVKM, per germline.

This sequence joins TRBV13 and TRBJ2-7; D is unclear. The CDR3 consists of 12 residues. V shed 2 bases and J shed 6 bases, with 8 bases lying between them. Germline V gene sequence: CDR1 PRHDT, CDR2 FYEKMQ (reference sequence). DNA for the CDR3: TGTGCCAGCAGCTTACCTGGTGGCGAGCAGTACTTC. Protein product: CASSLPGGEQYF.

This sequence joins TRBV5-1 and TRBJ2-7, with D unresolved. Trimming cost V 0 bases and J 2 bases, with 12 bases left between them. The germline CDR1 and CDR2 sequences are SGHRS and YFSETQ. The CDR3 is 15 amino acids. The CDR3 DNA follows: TGCGCCAGCAGCTTGGCTCTGGGTAGTACCTACGAGCAGTACTTC. It encodes CASSLALGSTYEQYF.

The chain is built from TRBV7-7 and TRBJ1-5; 7 bases line up with TRBD1. In germline, CDR1 is SSHAT, CDR2 FNYEAQ (reference sequence). This CDR3 comprises 13 residues. With V trimmed by 5 bases and J by 4 bases, 2 bases remained unmatched. CDR3 sequence: CASSLDRNQPQHF. CDR3 DNA: TGTGCCAGCAGCCTGGACAGGAATCAGCCCCAGCATTTT.

This chain links TRBV4-3 with TRBJ1-4; D is unresolved. The ends were cut back, 4 bases at V and 11 bases at J, with 20 bases in the middle. The CDR3 totals 15 residues. The V gene's germline CDR1 is LGHNA and CDR2 YSLEER. Here the CDR3 reads CASSRAGISRGKLFF. The CDR3 DNA sequence: TGCGCCAGCAGCCGAGCGGGGATTTCCAGAGGGAAACTGTTTTTT.

The chain carries TRBV25-1 and TRBJ1-5; 9 bases align to TRBD1. CDR1 MGHDK and CDR2 SYGVNS come from the germline V gene. This CDR3 is 15 amino acids long. V shed 4 bases, J shed 3 bases, and the junction held 4 bases outside the gene matches. The CDR3 is CASSGGTGSNQPQHF. The CDR3 DNA reads as TGTGCCAGCAGTGGGGGGACAGGGTCCAATCAGCCCCAGCATTTT.

The gene calls are TRBV30 and TRBJ2-7, with a tentative D call TRBD1 (5 bases). The CDR3 covers 12 residues. V lost 1 base to trimming and J lost 4 bases, with 8 bases between them. CDR1 and CDR2 (germline): GTSNPN, SVGIG (reference sequence). The CDR3 reads CAWSEGPYEQYF. The CDR3 region has the DNA TGTGCCTGGAGTGAGGGGCCATACGAGCAGTACTTC.

This clone has just a few counts. The chain couples TRBV7-2 to TRBJ2-2, with D unclear. Germline CDR1 is SGHTA and CDR2 is FQGNSA. The length of the CDR3 is 14 residues. V lost 3 bases, J lost 2 bases, and 7 bases lay in between. Written as DNA, the CDR3 is TGTGCCAGCAGCTTGGTTATTAACACCGGGGAGCTGTTTTTT. It is translated as CASSLVINTGELFF.

This chain links TRBV6-6 with TRBJ1-1; D gene unclear. CDR3 length: 14 residues. CDR1 and CDR2 from the germline V gene are MNHNY and SVGAGI (reference sequence). V was cut by 7 bases and J by 1 base, with 13 bases left in between. As DNA, the CDR3 is TGTGCCAGCAACCACGGGGAGGAGAACACTGAAGCTTTCTTT. It encodes CASNHGEENTEAFF.

The chain couples TRBV7-9 to TRBJ2-5, with TRBD1 as a possible D gene (5 bases). V lost 4 bases to trimming and J lost 5 bases, with 14 bases between them. Germline CDR1 and CDR2: SEHNR and FQNEAQ (reference sequence). The CDR3 runs to 14 residues. CDR3 loop: CASSYTGPRETQYF. CDR3 DNA: TGTGCCAGCAGCTACACAGGCCCCAGGGAGACCCAGTACTTC.

The genes are TRBV25-1 and TRBJ2-3; D remains ambiguous. The CDR3 has 13 residues. V lost 5 bases, J lost 1 base, and 7 bases lay in between. The V gene's germline CDR1 is MGHDK and CDR2 SYGVNS. The CDR3 protein is CASSSVGTDTQYF. The CDR3, as DNA: TGTGCCAGCAGTTCGGTGGGCACAGATACGCAGTATTTT. Full variable domain (outside the CDR3, taken from reference TRBV25-1 and TRBJ2-3): EADIYQTPRYLVIGTGKKITLECSQTMGHDKMYWYQQDPGMELHLIHYSYGVNSTEKGDLSSESTVSRIRTEHFPLTLESARPSHTSQYLCASSSVGTDTQYFGPGTRLTVL.

This clone has only one observation. J is TRBJ1-2 and V is TRBV5-6; D is undetermined. In germline, CDR1 is SGHDT, CDR2 YYEEEE. This CDR3 is 15 amino acids long. Trimming pared 0 bases from V and 0 bases from J, leaving 9 bases between. The CDR3, as DNA: TGTGCCAGCAGCTTGGGACGGCCAACTAACTATGGCTACACCTTC. Translation gives CASSLGRPTNYGYTF.

CDR3 protein: CASSQTVSGNTIYF. DNA of the CDR3: TGCGCCAGCAGCCAGACAGTCTCTGGAAACACCATATATTTT. The genes are TRBV4-3 and TRBJ1-3; D possibly corresponds to TRBD1 (5 bases). The V gene lost 3 bases and the J gene lost 0 bases, with 6 bases spanning the gap. From germline, CDR1 is LGHNA and CDR2 YSLEER. CDR3 length: 14 residues.

J is TRBJ2-5 and V is TRBV29-1; D is ambiguous. The CDR3 contains 13 residues. With 6 bases removed from V and 3 bases from J, the gap between germline ends came to 14 bases. CDR1 SQVTM and CDR2 ANQGSEA come from the germline V gene. CDR3 region: CSVAQGPKETQYF. In nucleotides, the CDR3 is TGCAGCGTGGCCCAAGGACCGAAAGAGACCCAGTACTTC.